This T cell receptor beta chain was identified during a study of shared T cell receptors in the human thymus. Generated by immunoSEQ multiplex PCR, the TCRdb table keeps only in-frame clones and is missing some. The repertoire holds 500,000 to 550,000 clones, approximately 80% seen once, with about 0.013% in the top ten. Trimming stripped 6 bases from V and 3 bases from J, with 14 bases between. CDR3 size: 14 residues. The germline gives CDR1 ENHRY, CDR2 SYGVKD. These data were also filed under a second study, of human thymus T cells. As that report states: The thymus was resected at corrective cardiac surgery. Related research described strongly overlapping thymic repertoires in unrelated people.

This sequence joins TRBV10-3 and TRBJ1-2, with D possibly matching TRBD1 (5 bases). Sequences were obtained from thymocytes. The sequence was obtained from a boy under three years old with a congenital heart defect. For the CDR3, the DNA is TGTGCCATCAGAGGGAGGAGGGGAGACTATGGCTACACCTTC. It yields the protein CAIRGRRGDYGYTF.